Following are 30 T cell receptor beta chains from one sample sequenced in a study of blood T cell repertoires in COVID-19. This table comes from immunoSEQ multiplex PCR, and its TCRdb copy is limited to in-frame clones, with some not included. The sample shows about 130,000 clones, about four fifths of them seen only once. The sample taken for sequencing was peripheral blood. Receptors originate from a man aged 40-50 years with active or convalescent COVID-19.

The V and J genes are TRBV10-3 and TRBJ2-6, with a tentative D call TRBD2 (6 bases). CDR1 and CDR2 from the germline V gene are ENHRY and SYGVKD. The germline V and J ends were trimmed by 8 bases and 0 bases, with 26 bases remaining between them. This CDR3 contains 20 residues. The CDR3 DNA follows: TGTGCCATCTCAGGGAGGAGCAGTCAGGGAATTAGCTCTGGGGCCAACGTCCTGACTTTC. This translates into CAISGRSSQGISSGANVLTF.

The CDR3 bases are TGTGCCAGCAGCTTAGTAGGAGGGGTGGGTGAAAAACTGTTTTTT. This translates into CASSLVGGVGEKLFF. The V call is TRBV7-9, the J call TRBJ1-4; TRBD1 is a possible D gene (5 bases). This CDR3 has 15 residues. Germline lookup yields CDR1 SEHNR and CDR2 FQNEAQ (reference sequence). Trimming pared 1 base from V and 7 bases from J, leaving 13 bases between.

This chain uses TRBV7-2 with TRBJ1-3; 8 bases agree with TRBD1. Trimming cost V 1 base and J 7 bases; bases outside gene matches: 18. The CDR3 runs to 19 residues. Germline V gene data show CDR1 as SGHTA and CDR2 as FQGNSA. In DNA, the CDR3 is TGTGCCAGCAGCTTAGTCCCCTCTAGGTGGACAGGGAGTTGGAACACCATATATTTT. This sequence encodes CASSLVPSRWTGSWNTIYF. Full variable domain (remainder filled in from reference TRBV7-2 and TRBJ1-3): GAGVSQSPSNKVTEKGKDVELRCDPISGHTALYWYRQSLGQGLEFLIYFQGNSAPDKSGLPSDRFSAERTGGSVSTLTIQRTQQEDSAVYLCASSLVPSRWTGSWNTIYFGEGSWLTVV.

This clone came up once. The chain links TRBV11-2 to TRBJ2-1; no firm D call. The V gene's germline CDR1 is SGHAT and CDR2 FQNNGV. This CDR3 is built from 13 residues. Trimming took off 3 bases at V and 2 bases at J, with 5 bases between the two ends. The CDR3 nucleotides read TGTGCCAGCAGCTTCCTCCCCTACAATGAGCAGTTCTTC. Its protein is CASSFLPYNEQFF.

The chain combines TRBV5-6 with TRBJ2-5; D gene unclear. The V end lost 3 bases, the J end lost 2 bases, and 8 bases lay between the germline ends. The CDR3 length is 13 residues. Germline V gives CDR1 SGHDT, CDR2 YYEEEE. CDR3 in DNA: TGTGCCAGCAGCTCCCCAACTCAAGAGACCCAGTACTTC. This translates into CASSSPTQETQYF.

The chain couples TRBV12-3 or TRBV12-4 to TRBJ1-3; 7 nucleotides line up with TRBD1. The trim removed 6 bases at V and 8 bases at J, leaving 7 bases unmatched. The CDR3 sequence is 13 residues long. Here the CDR3 DNA reads TGTGCCAGCAGCGACAGGGCCAGACACACCATATATTTT. Translation: CASSDRARHTIYF.

The count of this clone is one. The chain carries TRBV6-4 and TRBJ2-7; 9 nucleotides line up with TRBD1. J was trimmed by 0 bases and V by 6 bases; bases with no gene match: 3. CDR1 is MRHNA and CDR2 is SNTAGT in the germline V gene. This CDR3 contains 14 residues. Here the CDR3 reads CASSRDRDSYEQYF. In DNA, the CDR3 is TGTGCCAGCAGCCGGGACAGGGACTCCTACGAGCAGTACTTC.

The J gene is TRBJ1-1, the V gene TRBV19, with D perhaps matching TRBD1 (5 bases). V dropped 1 base and J dropped 6 bases, with 12 bases sitting between them. Germline loops: CDR1 LNHDA, CDR2 SQIVND (reference sequence). This CDR3 region has 14 residues. Here the CDR3 reads CASSIGWGAAEAFF. As DNA, the CDR3 is TGTGCCAGTAGTATAGGCTGGGGCGCAGCTGAAGCTTTCTTT.

The chain is built from TRBV10-3 and TRBJ2-4; TRBD1 matches 7 bases. The V segment lost 3 bases and the J segment 9 bases; nucleotides outside the gene matches: 14. The CDR3 extends over 16 amino acids. CDR1 is ENHRY, CDR2 SYGVKD, per germline. For the CDR3, the DNA is TGTGCCATCAGTGATCCGAGGACAGGCGGCCAGGGCATTCAGTACTTC. This sequence encodes CAISDPRTGGQGIQYF.

This chain links TRBV5-4 with TRBJ2-1; 8 bases match TRBD1. The CDR3 has 14 residues. The V gene's germline CDR1 is SGHNT and CDR2 YYREEE (reference sequence). V dropped 4 bases and J dropped 3; count of bases not matched to a gene: 3. The CDR3 sequence is CASSGQGYYNEQFF. DNA for the CDR3: TGTGCCAGCAGCGGACAGGGCTACTACAATGAGCAGTTCTTC.

The rearrangement links TRBV7-8 to TRBJ2-7; TRBD1 might be the D (5 bases). CDR3 length equals 15 residues. Trimming took 2 bases from V and 2 from J, leaving 13 bases between them. Germline CDR1 and CDR2: SGHVS and FQNEAQ. The CDR3 loop reads CASSLSGREAYEQYF. CDR3 DNA: TGTGCCAGCAGCTTAAGTGGCAGGGAAGCCTACGAGCAGTACTTC.

The chain combines TRBV7-3 with TRBJ2-2; D gene unclear. CDR1 and CDR2 (germline): SGHTA, FQGTGA. The CDR3 length is 13 residues. V was trimmed by 5 bases and J by 5 bases, leaving 9 bases between them. Here the CDR3 DNA reads TGTGCCAGCAGCCAGTCACGAACCGGGGAGCTGTTTTTT. Amino acid sequence: CASSQSRTGELFF. Filled out from reference TRBV7-3 and TRBJ2-2, the complete variable domain reads GAGVSQTPSNKVTEKGKYVELRCDPISGHTALYWYRQSLGQGPEFLIYFQGTGAADDSGLPNDRFFAVRPEGSVSTLKIQRTERGDSAVYLCASSQSRTGELFFGEGSRLTVL.

V gene TRBV7-9 combines with J gene TRBJ2-7, with 14 bases fitting TRBD2. The V and J ends lost 4 bases and 5 bases, in that order; junction bases with no gene match: 4. The CDR3 totals 15 residues. Germline CDR1 is SEHNR and CDR2 is FQNEAQ (reference sequence). CDR3 residues: CASSWGTSGSNEQYF. The CDR3 DNA reads as TGTGCCAGCAGCTGGGGGACTAGCGGGAGCAACGAGCAGTACTTC.

V usage is TRBV9 and J usage is TRBJ1-6; TRBD1 agrees at 10 bases. The V segment lost 4 bases and the J segment 10 bases; nucleotides outside the gene matches: 8. Per germline, CDR1 SGDLS and CDR2 YYNGEE. The CDR3 is 15 amino acids. The CDR3 here is CASSPAGTGVSPLHF. CDR3 in DNA: TGTGCCAGCAGCCCAGCCGGGACAGGGGTCTCACCCCTCCACTTT.

This clone was seen once. V and J are TRBV30 and TRBJ2-1; a possible D gene is TRBD2 (5 bases). This CDR3 is built from 13 residues. CDR1 is GTSNPN, CDR2 SVGIG, per germline (reference sequence). Trimming left V 1 base short and J 9 bases short, with 13 bases between. CDR3 DNA sequence: TGTGCCTGGAGTGGAGGGCTAGAGGGTGAGCAGTTCTTC. As protein: CAWSGGLEGEQFF.

This clone was counted only a few times. V is TRBV27 and J is TRBJ1-4; D might be TRBD1 (5 bases). V dropped 6 bases and J dropped 8 bases, with 13 bases sitting between them. The length of the CDR3 is 13 residues. Per germline, CDR1 MNHEY and CDR2 SMNVEV (reference sequence). CDR3 in DNA: TGTGCCAGCAGACAGGCTTCTGCGGAAAAACTGTTTTTT. Translating gives CASRQASAEKLFF.

The chain links TRBV7-6 to TRBJ2-1; D gene unclear. CDR1 and CDR2 (germline): SGHVS, FNYEAQ. V was pared by 5 bases and J by 7 bases, with 18 bases between. This CDR3 contains 15 residues. The CDR3 sequence is CASSPRLVDWNEQFF. The CDR3 nucleotides read TGTGCCAGCAGCCCCCGGCTAGTGGATTGGAATGAGCAGTTCTTC.

The chain has TRBV7-6 and TRBJ1-1; no reliable D call. V was pared by 3 bases and J by 3 bases, with 2 bases between. The V gene's germline CDR1 is SGHVS and CDR2 FNYEAQ. The CDR3 extends over 11 amino acids. The CDR3 region has the DNA TGTGCCAGCAGCTTCGACACTGAAGCTTTCTTT. Protein: CASSFDTEAFF.

This rearrangement joins TRBV6-6 to TRBJ1-5, with TRBD1 matching 10 bases. The CDR3 totals 15 residues. CDR1 and CDR2 (germline): MNHNY, SVGAGI (reference sequence). Trimming at V came to 2 bases and at J to 11 bases, leaving 9 bases not matched to a gene. CDR3 sequence reads: CASSYPGTGDSTQHF. CDR3 sequence (DNA): TGTGCCAGCAGTTACCCGGGGACAGGGGATTCGACCCAGCATTTT.

The CDR3 loop reads CASSRDTNTEAFF. The CDR3 DNA is TGTGCCAGCAGCCGGGATACGAACACTGAAGCTTTCTTT. The rearrangement uses TRBV5-4 and TRBJ1-1; D uncertain. The CDR3 is made up of 13 amino acids. The germline V gene has CDR1 SGHNT and CDR2 YYREEE (reference sequence). V dropped 4 bases and J dropped 1 base, with 8 bases sitting between them.

J is TRBJ1-5 and V is TRBV28; TRBD1 agrees at 8 bases. The germline V gene has CDR1 MDHEN and CDR2 SYDVKM. The CDR3 covers 16 residues. With 5 bases clipped from V and 6 bases from J, the junction kept 12 bases outside the gene matches. The CDR3 nucleotides are TGTGCCAGCAGTCCCCGAGACAGGGGATTTCGTCAGCCCCAGCATTTT. Protein product: CASSPRDRGFRQPQHF.

V gene TRBV4-1 combines with J gene TRBJ2-3, with 9 bases that match TRBD2. The CDR3 runs 15 residues. The germline V gene encodes CDR1 MGHRA and CDR2 YSYEKL. V was pared by 4 bases and J by 0 bases, with 2 bases of the junction left unmatched. Here the CDR3 DNA reads TGCGCCAGCAGCCCTCTAGCGGGAAGCACAGATACGCAGTATTTT. Translating it yields CASSPLAGSTDTQYF.

The V and J genes are TRBV11-2 and TRBJ2-7; 8 bases agree with TRBD1. V shed 2 bases, J shed 3 bases, and the junction held 6 bases outside the gene matches. The CDR3 consists of 15 residues. Germline-derived CDR1 and CDR2 are SGHAT and FQNNGV. DNA for the CDR3: TGTGCCAGCAGCTTAATCAGGGGGCCGGGCTACGAGCAGTACTTC. Amino acids: CASSLIRGPGYEQYF.

In this sample, this clone turned up once. This chain connects TRBV6-4 to TRBJ1-4, with 7 nucleotides matching TRBD1. Looked up from germline, CDR1 is MRHNA and CDR2 is SNTAGT. After removal of 3 bases from V and 3 bases from J, the junction contained 4 bases not matched to a gene. This CDR3 is built from 15 residues. CDR3 amino acids: CASSEGGGPNEKLFF. DNA for the CDR3: TGTGCCAGCAGTGAAGGAGGGGGCCCTAATGAAAAACTGTTTTTT.

This clone was seen more than once but under ten times. This chain connects TRBV30 to TRBJ2-7; TRBD1 agrees at 9 bases. The germline V gene encodes CDR1 GTSNPN and CDR2 SVGIG (reference sequence). The CDR3 is made up of 16 amino acids. The J segment lost 4 bases and the V segment lost 1 base, leaving 11 bases of the junction unmatched. CDR3 amino acids: CAWSESLGTGSYEQYF. CDR3 bases: TGTGCCTGGAGTGAATCTCTCGGGACAGGGAGTTACGAGCAGTACTTC.

The rearrangement uses TRBV28 and TRBJ1-2; a possible D gene is TRBD1 (6 bases). Germline V gene lookup returns CDR1 MDHEN and CDR2 SYDVKM. This CDR3 has 13 amino acids. V lost 6 bases and J 3 bases, leaving 11 bases between the germline ends. CDR3 nucleotides: TGTGCCAGCAGCACGACAGGAGACTATGGCTACACCTTC. This codes for CASSTTGDYGYTF.

As DNA, the CDR3 is TGTGCCAGCAGCGCGGGACAGACCATGAACACTGAAGCTTTCTTT. Protein: CASSAGQTMNTEAFF. The chain is built from TRBV9 and TRBJ1-1; 7 bases are shared with TRBD1. The V gene end was trimmed by 3 bases and the J gene end by 0 bases; junction bases not matched to a gene: 5. In germline, CDR1 is SGDLS, CDR2 YYNGEE. CDR3 length: 15 amino acids.

This chain uses TRBV2 with TRBJ2-5; 13 bases match TRBD2. With 5 bases clipped from V and 4 bases from J, the junction kept 4 bases outside the gene matches. This CDR3 has 15 residues. Germline-derived CDR1 and CDR2 are SNHLY and FYNNEI. The CDR3 spells CASSQLAGGRETQYF. CDR3 in DNA: TGTGCCAGCAGTCAACTAGCGGGGGGGCGAGAGACCCAGTACTTC.

The V gene is TRBV28, the J gene TRBJ1-4; 9 bases match TRBD1. V shed 6 bases and J 7 bases; nucleotides not matched to a gene: 6. This CDR3 is built from 14 residues. CDR1 and CDR2 (germline): MDHEN, SYDVKM. CDR3 loop: CASRGQGSGEKLFF. The CDR3 DNA reads TGTGCCAGCAGGGGACAGGGATCAGGTGAAAAACTGTTTTTT.

This chain joins TRBV28 and TRBJ1-6; TRBD1 aligns across 7 bases. The CDR3 is 15 residues long. Germline V lookup: CDR1 MDHEN, CDR2 SYDVKM. V trimming: 2 bases; J trimming: 7 bases; junction bases outside the gene matches: 5. The chain's CDR3 is CASSLPGTANSPLHF. The CDR3 DNA reads TGTGCCAGCAGTTTACCGGGGACAGCCAATTCACCCCTCCACTTT.